The T cell receptor beta chain under discussion was sequenced for a study of T cell repertoires in aging, cancer and after chemotherapy (dated by TCRdb to the late 2010s). About the investigation overall: Donors were distributed across six age groups ranging from 30 or younger to 70 or older, with at least three individuals included per group. Approximately 8.4 million TCR reads were contained in the full dataset. Control TCR repertoires from healthy donors were recorded across several months to years, and re-sampling revealed clear clonal overlap. To look at immunoaging and at how T cells reconstitute after chemotherapy, the study profiled TCR beta repertoires in peripheral blood from both healthy donors and cancer patients. The cohort comprised around 210 cancer patients, 85 to 94 with hematological and 124 with solid cancers, plus 95 healthy donors as a reference group. What the work shows at the level of the full study, not this receptor alone: The authors noted that the repertoire data do not allow conclusions about immunological memory after chemotherapy. In both cancer cohorts, median generation probability rose over the chemotherapy interval, which suggests that the repertoire was reconstituted through rebound thymic output. Compared with age-matched healthy donors, untreated patients with either hematological or solid cancers had significantly lower TCR diversity in the blood along with higher clonality. In healthy donors, the decline in TCR diversity with age was mainly explained by loss of richness, whereas in cancer patients loss of evenness was also found to contribute.

Using a mixed TRB-A/B primer pool, multiplex touch-down PCR amplified rearranged TRB sequences covering the V, D and J segments. Illumina adapters and sample indices were attached to the amplicons through two consecutive PCR reactions run with Phusion HS II polymerase. The amplicons were purified from gel with the NucleoSpin Gel and PCR Clean-up kit and then assessed with Qubit and an Agilent 2100 Bioanalyzer. The libraries were sequenced on an Illumina MiSeq with 600-cycle, single-indexed, paired-end runs. The authors' pipeline ran thus. MiXCR versions 2.12 and 3.0.5 were used to process TRB sequences. Each unique CDR3 nucleotide sequence was counted as one clone, and only productive sequences with at least two reads were retained. The repertoire metrics were Shannon diversity, evenness, clonality (defined as one minus evenness), and alpha-parameterized diversity profiles covering alpha 0 to 5. The IGoR algorithm was used to calculate generation probabilities of clones in the paired pre- and post-chemotherapy samples. TCRdb passed the public sequencing reads through fastp at Q25 and MiXCR, retaining productive beta sequences. Every entry covers one CDR3 protein and lists the most common genes and DNA from its rows. TCRdb, not the authors, supplied the V and J calls. Recorded for this sample are about 12,000 distinct CDR3 sequences; roughly 36% of them occurred a single time. The ten largest clonotypes hold less than 8.5% of the sample.

V lost 3 bases and J lost 3 bases, and the count of bases not matched to a germline gene is 5. The germline V gene (reference sequence) yields LNHDA for CDR1 and SQIVND for CDR2. Inclusive of the bounding cysteine and phenylalanine, the CDR3 is 15 residues long. The read is trimmed to its CDR3 DNA, 45 bases read in frame from base 1. To note about this clonotype: No cognate antigen has been identified for it. Qualities for individual bases were not recorded, and no much larger clone is one base off.

Instead of sorted cells or RNA, genomic DNA extracted from peripheral blood served as the source for amplifying TCR beta rearrangements. The specimen sequenced was blood. The rearranged chain carries TRBV19 and TRBJ1-3; the junction holds 7 bases that match TRBD1. This receptor was obtained from a human donor in good health. The donor label of this sample is uncertain. The base sequence is TGTGCCAGTAGTATCCAGGGGGTCGTTGGAAACACCATATATTTT. It codes for CASSIQGVVGNTIYF.